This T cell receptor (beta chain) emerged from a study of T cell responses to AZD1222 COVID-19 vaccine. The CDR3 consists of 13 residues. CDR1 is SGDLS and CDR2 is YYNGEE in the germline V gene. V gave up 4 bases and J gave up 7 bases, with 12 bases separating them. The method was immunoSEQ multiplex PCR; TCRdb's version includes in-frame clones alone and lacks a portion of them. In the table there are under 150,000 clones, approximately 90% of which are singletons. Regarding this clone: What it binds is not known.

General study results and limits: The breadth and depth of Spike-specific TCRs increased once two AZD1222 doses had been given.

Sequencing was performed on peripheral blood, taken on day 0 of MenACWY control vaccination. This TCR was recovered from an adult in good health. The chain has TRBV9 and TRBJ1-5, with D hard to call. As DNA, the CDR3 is TGTGCCAGCAGCCAAGGTGAGGGCCAGCCCCAGCATTTT. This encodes CASSQGEGQPQHF.